Following are 10 T cell receptor beta chains from one sample sequenced in a study of cytomegalovirus exposure and HLA in healthy donors. PCR primers comprised 60 Vbeta and 13 Jbeta primers. The method was immunoSEQ multiplex PCR; TCRdb's version includes in-frame clones alone and lacks a portion of them. The sample includes approximately 220,000 clones, approximately 88% of them seen just once. The sequenced sample consisted of PBMCs. Source of these receptors: a boy aged 2 to 9 in good health and CMV-seronegative.

This clone was counted between two and nine times. The V call is TRBV7-2, the J call TRBJ1-3; 9 bases are a match to TRBD1. CDR1 and CDR2 from the germline V gene are SGHTA and FQGNSA. The CDR3 has 15 residues. J lost 0 bases, V lost 5 bases, and 2 bases had no gene match. CDR3 protein: CASSQDRGSGNTIYF. In DNA form, the CDR3 reads TGTGCCAGCAGCCAGGACAGGGGCTCTGGAAACACCATATATTTT.

The chain is built from TRBV6-5 and TRBJ1-4; D ambiguous. The CDR3 sequence is 14 residues long. V shed 11 bases and J shed 7 bases, with 20 bases lying between them. Germline V gene lookup returns CDR1 MNHEY and CDR2 SVGAGI. CDR3 DNA: TGTGCCCTTCCCCCTACTCGATCTGGTGAAAAACTGTTTTTT. Translation gives CALPPTRSGEKLFF.

J is TRBJ2-5 and V is TRBV2; 8 nucleotides line up with TRBD1. The ends lost 10 bases at V and 4 bases at J; junction bases unmatched: 8. The CDR3 consists of 13 residues. Germline V gives CDR1 SNHLY, CDR2 FYNNEI. CDR3 residues: CATAKTGGETQYF. The CDR3 coding sequence is TGTGCCACAGCCAAAACAGGGGGAGAGACCCAGTACTTC.

The rearrangement uses TRBV15 and TRBJ2-3; D perhaps matches TRBD2 (5 bases). Trimming pared 6 bases from V and 5 bases from J, leaving 21 bases between. The CDR3 consists of 16 residues. Germline V gene sequence: CDR1 LNHNV, CDR2 YYDKDF (reference sequence). For the CDR3, the DNA is TGTGCCACCAGTATTATTGAGGGCTTTGAGATAGATACGCAGTATTTT. Its translation is CATSIIEGFEIDTQYF.

The chain is built from TRBV5-1 and TRBJ2-1; 9 bases are shared with TRBD1. The germline CDR1 and CDR2 sequences are SGHRS and YFSETQ. With V trimmed by 4 bases and J by 8 bases, 10 bases remained unmatched. The CDR3 loop spans 15 amino acids. This CDR3 reads CASSRDRGSIDEQFF. The CDR3 DNA follows: TGCGCCAGCAGCCGCGACAGGGGGTCTATCGATGAGCAGTTCTTC.

The CDR3 coding sequence is TGTGCCAGTAGCCCTAGCGGGGGGTACGAGCAGTACTTC. Protein sequence: CASSPSGGYEQYF. The chain links TRBV19 to TRBJ2-7, with 11 bases that match TRBD2. J was trimmed by 4 bases and V by 6 bases; bases with no gene match: 2. CDR3 length equals 13 residues. Looked up from germline, CDR1 is LNHDA and CDR2 is SQIVND (reference sequence).

This clone has only a few counts. The gene calls are TRBV6-5 and TRBJ2-7, with 7 bases lining up with TRBD2. From germline, CDR1 is MNHEY and CDR2 SVGAGI. V was pared by 5 bases and J by 6 bases, with 7 bases of the junction left unmatched. The CDR3 extends over 13 amino acids. This CDR3 reads CASSPPGGGEQYF. In nucleotides, the CDR3 is TGTGCCAGCAGTCCCCCGGGGGGAGGCGAGCAGTACTTC.

This clone occurred once. This rearrangement joins TRBV2 to TRBJ2-1, with a tentative D call TRBD2 (5 bases). The V end lost 4 bases, the J end lost 8 bases, and 21 bases lay between the germline ends. Looked up from germline, CDR1 is SNHLY and CDR2 is FYNNEI. The CDR3 runs 16 residues. This CDR3 reads CASSGGNSPRVDEQFF. The CDR3 nucleotides read TGTGCCAGCAGTGGAGGGAATAGCCCGAGAGTAGATGAGCAGTTCTTC.

The genes are TRBV7-9 and TRBJ2-7; D is ambiguous. Germline loops: CDR1 SEHNR, CDR2 FQNEAQ (reference sequence). Trimming removed 1 base from V and 0 bases from J, with 10 bases in between. The CDR3 length is 15 residues. In DNA, the CDR3 is TGTGCCAGCAGCTTAGGGTCTGCGAGCTCCTACGAGCAGTACTTC. As protein: CASSLGSASSYEQYF.

The chain carries TRBV5-1 and TRBJ2-1, with a possible D match to TRBD2 (6 bases). Germline values: CDR1 SGHRS, CDR2 YFSETQ. This CDR3 has 16 residues. Between the trimmed V and J ends, which lost 0 bases and 1 base, there was a span of 11 bases. CDR3 coding DNA: TGCGCCAGCAGCTTGGGGGGCGGAGGGTCCTACAATGAGCAGTTCTTC. Residues: CASSLGGGGSYNEQFF.